This T cell receptor (beta chain) comes out of a study of blood T cells in healthy people across ages. With a J-beta primer mix and a sample-barcoded 5' primer, a second PCR ran roughly 6 to 12 cycles. TCRdb recomputed calls from the 5' RACE reads with MiXCR, one row per CDR3 protein. The sample contains roughly 1.5 million distinct CDR3 sequences, roughly 43% of which appear only once. The CDR3 is made up of 13 amino acids. Germline V CDR1 and CDR2: SNHLY, FYNNEI. Trimming cost V 4 bases and J 11 bases, with 17 bases left between them. Specimen: blood. V is TRBV2 and J is TRBJ2-5; possible D gene TRBD2, 5 bases. This TCR was recovered from a young woman in good health. The CDR3 DNA follows: TGTGCCAGCAGTGTGGCTAGCATCTATGAGCAGTACTTC. Protein: CASSVASIYEQYF. Filled out from reference TRBV2 and TRBJ2-5, the complete variable domain reads EPEVTQTPSHQVTQMGQEVILRCVPISNHLYFYWYRQILGQKVEFLVSFYNNEISEKSEIFDDQFSVERPDGSNFTLKIRSTKLEDSAMYFCASSVASIYEQYFGPGTRLLVL.